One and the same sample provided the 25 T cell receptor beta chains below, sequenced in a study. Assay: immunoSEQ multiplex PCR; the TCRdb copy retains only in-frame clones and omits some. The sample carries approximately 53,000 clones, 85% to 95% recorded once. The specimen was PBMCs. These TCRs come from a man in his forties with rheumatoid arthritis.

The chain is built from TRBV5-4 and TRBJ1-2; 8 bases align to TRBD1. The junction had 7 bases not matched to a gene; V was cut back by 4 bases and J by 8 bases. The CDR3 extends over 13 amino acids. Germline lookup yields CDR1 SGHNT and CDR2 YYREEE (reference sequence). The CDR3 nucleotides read TGTGCCAGCAGCGTGGGACAGGATGGCGGCTACACCTTC. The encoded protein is CASSVGQDGGYTF.

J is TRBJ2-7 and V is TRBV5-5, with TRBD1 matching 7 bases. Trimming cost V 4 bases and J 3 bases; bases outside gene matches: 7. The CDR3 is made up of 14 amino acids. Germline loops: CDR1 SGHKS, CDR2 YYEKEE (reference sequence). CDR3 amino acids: CASSPRDRVYEQYF. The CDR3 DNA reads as TGTGCCAGCAGCCCCAGGGACAGAGTCTACGAGCAGTACTTC.

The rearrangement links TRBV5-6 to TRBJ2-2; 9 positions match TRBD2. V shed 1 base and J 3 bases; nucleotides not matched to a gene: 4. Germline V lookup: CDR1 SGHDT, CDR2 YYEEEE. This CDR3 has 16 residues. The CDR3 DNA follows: TGTGCCAGCAGCTTGCCGCGGGGGGGCTACACCGGGGAGCTGTTTTTT. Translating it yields CASSLPRGGYTGELFF.

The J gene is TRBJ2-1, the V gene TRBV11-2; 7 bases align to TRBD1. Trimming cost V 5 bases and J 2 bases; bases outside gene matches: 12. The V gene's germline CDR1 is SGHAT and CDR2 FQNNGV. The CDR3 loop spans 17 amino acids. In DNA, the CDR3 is TGTGCCAGCAGCGCTCGACAGGGAAGTAACCCCTACAATGAGCAGTTCTTC. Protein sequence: CASSARQGSNPYNEQFF.

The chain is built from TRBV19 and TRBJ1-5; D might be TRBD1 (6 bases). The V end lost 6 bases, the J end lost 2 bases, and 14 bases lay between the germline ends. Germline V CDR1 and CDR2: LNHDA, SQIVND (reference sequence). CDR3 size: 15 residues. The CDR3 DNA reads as TGTGCCAGTAGGTTAGGGGGGGTCGGCAATCAGCCCCAGCATTTT. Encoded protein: CASRLGGVGNQPQHF.

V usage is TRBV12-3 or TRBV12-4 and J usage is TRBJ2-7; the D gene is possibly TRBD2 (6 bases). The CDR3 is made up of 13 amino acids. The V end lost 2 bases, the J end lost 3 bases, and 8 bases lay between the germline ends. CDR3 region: CASSLSGHYEQYF. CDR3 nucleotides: TGTGCCAGCAGTTTAAGCGGGCACTACGAGCAGTACTTC.

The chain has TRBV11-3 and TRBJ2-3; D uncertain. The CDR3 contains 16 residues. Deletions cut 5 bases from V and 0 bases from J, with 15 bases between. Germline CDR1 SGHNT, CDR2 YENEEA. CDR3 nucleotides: TGTGCCAGCAGCCTTTTCGGGTATTCTAGCACAGATACGCAGTATTTT. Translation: CASSLFGYSSTDTQYF.

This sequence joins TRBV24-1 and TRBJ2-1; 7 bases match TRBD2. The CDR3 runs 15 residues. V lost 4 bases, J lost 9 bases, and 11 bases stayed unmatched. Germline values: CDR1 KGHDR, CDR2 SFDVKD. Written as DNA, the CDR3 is TGTGCCACCAGTGACCCTAGCGGCTCTCTCCGTGAGCAGTTCTTC. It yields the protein CATSDPSGSLREQFF.

CDR3 amino acids: CASRADSNQPQHF. The CDR3 DNA is TGTGCCAGCAGGGCGGATAGCAATCAGCCCCAGCATTTT. The V and J genes are TRBV6-6 and TRBJ1-5; D is uncertain. The CDR3 contains 13 residues. Germline-derived CDR1 and CDR2 are MNHNY and SVGAGI (reference sequence). V gave up 6 bases and J gave up 0 bases, with 6 bases separating them.

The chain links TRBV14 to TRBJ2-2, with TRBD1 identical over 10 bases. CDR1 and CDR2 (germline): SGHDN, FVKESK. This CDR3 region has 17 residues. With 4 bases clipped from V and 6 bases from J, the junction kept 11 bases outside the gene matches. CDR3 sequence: CASSPTGQGRNAGELFF. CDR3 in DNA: TGTGCCAGCAGCCCAACGGGACAGGGGCGCAACGCCGGGGAGCTGTTTTTT. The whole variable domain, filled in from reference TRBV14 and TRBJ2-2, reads EAGVTQFPSHSVIEKGQTVTLRCDPISGHDNLYWYRRVMGKEIKFLLHFVKESKQDESGMPNNRFLAERTGGTYSTLKVQPAELEDSGVYFCASSPTGQGRNAGELFFGEGSRLTVL.

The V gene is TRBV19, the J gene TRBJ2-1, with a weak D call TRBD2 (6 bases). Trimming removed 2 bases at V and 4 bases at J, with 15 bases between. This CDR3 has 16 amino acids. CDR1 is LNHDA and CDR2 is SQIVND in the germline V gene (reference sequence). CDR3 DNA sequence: TGTGCCAGTAGTATATCCCGCGGGGCAGCATACAATGAGCAGTTCTTC. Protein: CASSISRGAAYNEQFF.

The CDR3 nucleotides read TGTGCCACCGTAAATTTGACAGGGGTTAATCAGCCCCAGCATTTT. It codes for CATVNLTGVNQPQHF. This chain connects TRBV19 to TRBJ1-5; 8 nucleotides align to TRBD1. CDR3 length: 15 residues. The germline gives CDR1 LNHDA, CDR2 SQIVND (reference sequence). V was pared by 10 bases and J by 4 bases, with 12 bases of the junction left unmatched.

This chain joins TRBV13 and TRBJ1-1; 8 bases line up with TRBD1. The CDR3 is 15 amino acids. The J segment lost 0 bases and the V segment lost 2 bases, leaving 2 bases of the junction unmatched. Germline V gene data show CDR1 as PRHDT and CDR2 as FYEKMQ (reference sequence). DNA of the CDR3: TGTGCCAGCAGCTTACAGGGGGCCTTGAACACTGAAGCTTTCTTT. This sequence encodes CASSLQGALNTEAFF.

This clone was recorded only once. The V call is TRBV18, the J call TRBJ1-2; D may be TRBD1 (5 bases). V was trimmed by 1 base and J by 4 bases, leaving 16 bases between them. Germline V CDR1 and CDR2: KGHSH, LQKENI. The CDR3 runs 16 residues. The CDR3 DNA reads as TGTGCCAGCTCACCACTGGACATGGGTGGGCTCTATGGCTACACCTTC. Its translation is CASSPLDMGGLYGYTF.

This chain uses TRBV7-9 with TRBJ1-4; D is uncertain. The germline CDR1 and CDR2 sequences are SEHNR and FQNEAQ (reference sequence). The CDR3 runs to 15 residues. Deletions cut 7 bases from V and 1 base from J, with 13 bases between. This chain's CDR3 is CASTGTVGTNEKLFF. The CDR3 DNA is TGTGCCAGCACCGGTACGGTAGGAACTAATGAAAAACTGTTTTTT.

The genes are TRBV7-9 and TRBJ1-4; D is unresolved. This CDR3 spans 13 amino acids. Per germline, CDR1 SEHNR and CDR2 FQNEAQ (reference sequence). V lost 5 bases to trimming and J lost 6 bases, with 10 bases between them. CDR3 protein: CASSRGGDEKLFF. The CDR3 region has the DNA TGTGCCAGCAGCCGCGGAGGAGATGAAAAACTGTTTTTT. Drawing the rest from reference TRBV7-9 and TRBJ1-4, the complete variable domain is DTGVSQNPRHKITKRGQNVTFRCDPISEHNRLYWYRQTLGQGPEFLTYFQNEAQLEKSRLLSDRFSAERPKGSFSTLEIQRTEQGDSAMYLCASSRGGDEKLFFGSGTQLSVL.

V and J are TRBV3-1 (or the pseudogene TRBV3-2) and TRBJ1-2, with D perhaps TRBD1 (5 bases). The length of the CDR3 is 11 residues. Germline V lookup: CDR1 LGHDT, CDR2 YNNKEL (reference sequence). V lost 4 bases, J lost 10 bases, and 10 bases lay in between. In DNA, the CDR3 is TGTGCCAGCAGCCGCGGGACGGACTACACCTTC. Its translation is CASSRGTDYTF.

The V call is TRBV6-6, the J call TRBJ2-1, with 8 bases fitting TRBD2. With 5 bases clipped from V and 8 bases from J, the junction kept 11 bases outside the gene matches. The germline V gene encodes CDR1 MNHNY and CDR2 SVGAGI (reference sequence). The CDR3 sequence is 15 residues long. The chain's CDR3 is CASSPAKREIYEQFF. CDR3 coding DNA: TGTGCCAGCAGTCCGGCTAAGCGGGAGATCTATGAGCAGTTCTTC.

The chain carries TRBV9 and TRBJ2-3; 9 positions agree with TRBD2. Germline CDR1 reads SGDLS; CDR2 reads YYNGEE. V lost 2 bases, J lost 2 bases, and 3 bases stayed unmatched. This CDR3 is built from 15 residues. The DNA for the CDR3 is TGTGCCAGCAGCGTGGGGACTAGCCCCACAGATACGCAGTATTTT. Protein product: CASSVGTSPTDTQYF.

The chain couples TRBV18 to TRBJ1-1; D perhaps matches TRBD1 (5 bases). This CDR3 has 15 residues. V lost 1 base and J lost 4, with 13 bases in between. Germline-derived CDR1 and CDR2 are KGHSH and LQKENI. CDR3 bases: TGTGCCAGCTCACCACGGGACTCCGGGGGCACTGAAGCTTTCTTT. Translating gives CASSPRDSGGTEAFF. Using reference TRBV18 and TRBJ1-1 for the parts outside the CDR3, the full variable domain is NAGVMQNPRHLVRRRGQEARLRCSPMKGHSHVYWYRQLPEEGLKFMVYLQKENIIDESGMPKERFSAEFPKEGPSILRIQQVVRGDSAAYFCASSPRDSGGTEAFFGQGTRLTVV.

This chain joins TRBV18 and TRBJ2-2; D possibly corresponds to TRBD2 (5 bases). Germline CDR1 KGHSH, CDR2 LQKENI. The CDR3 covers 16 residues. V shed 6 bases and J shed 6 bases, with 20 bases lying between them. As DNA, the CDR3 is TGTGCCAGCTCCTCGCCGCCGTGGAGCGGTCCCGGGGAGCTGTTTTTT. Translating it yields CASSSPPWSGPGELFF.

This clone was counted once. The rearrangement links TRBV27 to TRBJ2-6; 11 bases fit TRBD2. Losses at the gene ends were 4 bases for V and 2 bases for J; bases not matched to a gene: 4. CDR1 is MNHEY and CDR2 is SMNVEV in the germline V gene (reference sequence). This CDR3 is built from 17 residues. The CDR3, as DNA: TGTGCCAGCAGTTACACTAGCGGGAGTCCTGGGGCCAACGTCCTGACTTTC. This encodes CASSYTSGSPGANVLTF.

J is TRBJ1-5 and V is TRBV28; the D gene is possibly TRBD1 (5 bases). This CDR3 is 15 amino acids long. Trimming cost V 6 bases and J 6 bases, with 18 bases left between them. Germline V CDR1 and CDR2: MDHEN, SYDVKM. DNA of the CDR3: TGTGCCAGCAGCTTAGGAACAGGTTCGGGTCAGCCCCAGCATTTT. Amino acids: CASSLGTGSGQPQHF.

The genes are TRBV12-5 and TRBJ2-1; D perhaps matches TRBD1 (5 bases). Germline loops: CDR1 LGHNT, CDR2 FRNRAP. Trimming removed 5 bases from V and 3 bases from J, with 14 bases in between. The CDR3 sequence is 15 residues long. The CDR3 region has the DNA TGTGCTAGTGGTGGCCACGGACATCGCTACAATGAGCAGTTCTTC. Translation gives CASGGHGHRYNEQFF.

The CDR3, as DNA: TGCGCCAGCAGTTATCTAGCGGGAGGCGGGGAGCTGTTTTTT. This gives the protein CASSYLAGGGELFF. The J gene is TRBJ2-2, the V gene TRBV5-1, with 11 bases that match TRBD2. J was trimmed by 7 bases and V by 5 bases; bases with no gene match: 4. The length of the CDR3 is 14 residues. Germline loops: CDR1 SGHRS, CDR2 YFSETQ.